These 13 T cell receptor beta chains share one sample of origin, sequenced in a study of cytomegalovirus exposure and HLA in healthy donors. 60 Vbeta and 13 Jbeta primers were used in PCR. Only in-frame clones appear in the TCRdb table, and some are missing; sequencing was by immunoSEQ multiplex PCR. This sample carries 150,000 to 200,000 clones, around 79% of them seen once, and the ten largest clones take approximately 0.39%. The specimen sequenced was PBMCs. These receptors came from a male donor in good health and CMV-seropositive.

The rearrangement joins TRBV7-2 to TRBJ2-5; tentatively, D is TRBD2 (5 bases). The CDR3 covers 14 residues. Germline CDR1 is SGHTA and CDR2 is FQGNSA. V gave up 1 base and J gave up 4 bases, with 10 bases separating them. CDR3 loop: CASSLERGPETQYF. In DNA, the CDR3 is TGTGCCAGCAGCTTAGAAAGAGGGCCAGAGACCCAGTACTTC.

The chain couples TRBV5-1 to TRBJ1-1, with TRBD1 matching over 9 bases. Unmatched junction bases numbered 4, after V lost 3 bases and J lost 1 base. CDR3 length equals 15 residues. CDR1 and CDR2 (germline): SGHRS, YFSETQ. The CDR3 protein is CASSSGQGWNTEAFF. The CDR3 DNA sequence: TGCGCCAGCAGCTCGGGACAGGGTTGGAACACTGAAGCTTTCTTT.

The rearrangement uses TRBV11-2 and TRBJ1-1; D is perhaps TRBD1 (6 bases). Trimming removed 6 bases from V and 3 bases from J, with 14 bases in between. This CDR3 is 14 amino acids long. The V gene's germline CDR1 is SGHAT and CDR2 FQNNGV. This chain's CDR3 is CASRSQNRDTEAFF. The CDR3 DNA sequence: TGTGCCAGCAGAAGTCAAAACAGGGACACTGAAGCTTTCTTT.

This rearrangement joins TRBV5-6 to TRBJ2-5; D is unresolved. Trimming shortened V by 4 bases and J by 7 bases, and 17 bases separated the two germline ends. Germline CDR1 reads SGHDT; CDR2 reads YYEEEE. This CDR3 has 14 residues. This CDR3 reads CASSPRDLSRTQYF. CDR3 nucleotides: TGTGCCAGCAGCCCCCGAGACTTAAGTAGGACCCAGTACTTC.

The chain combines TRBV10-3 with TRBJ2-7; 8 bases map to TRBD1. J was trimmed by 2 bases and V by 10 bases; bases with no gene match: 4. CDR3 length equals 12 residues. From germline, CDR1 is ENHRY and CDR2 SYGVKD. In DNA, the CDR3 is TGTGCCACTAGGACAGGGACCTACGAGCAGTACTTC. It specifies CATRTGTYEQYF.

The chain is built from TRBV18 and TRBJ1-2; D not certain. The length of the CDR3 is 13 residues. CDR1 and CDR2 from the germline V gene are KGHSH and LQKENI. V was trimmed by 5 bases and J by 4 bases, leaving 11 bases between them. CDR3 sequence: CASSEDKAYGYTF. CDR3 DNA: TGTGCCAGCTCAGAAGACAAGGCCTATGGCTACACCTTC.

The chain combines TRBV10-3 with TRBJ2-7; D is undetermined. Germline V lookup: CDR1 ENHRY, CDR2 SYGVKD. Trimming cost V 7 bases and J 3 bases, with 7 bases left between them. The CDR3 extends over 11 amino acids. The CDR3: CAIMESYEQYF. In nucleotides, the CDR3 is TGTGCCATCATGGAGAGCTACGAGCAGTACTTC.

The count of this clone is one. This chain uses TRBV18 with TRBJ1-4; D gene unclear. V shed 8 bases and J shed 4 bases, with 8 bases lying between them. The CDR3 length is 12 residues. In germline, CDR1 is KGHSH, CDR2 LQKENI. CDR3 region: CASARGNEKLFF. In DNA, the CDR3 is TGTGCCAGCGCCCGGGGTAATGAAAAACTGTTTTTT.

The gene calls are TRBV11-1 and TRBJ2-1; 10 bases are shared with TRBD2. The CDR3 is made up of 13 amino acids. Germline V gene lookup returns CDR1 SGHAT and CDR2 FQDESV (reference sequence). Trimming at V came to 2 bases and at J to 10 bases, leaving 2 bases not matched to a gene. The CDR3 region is CASSLKAGGEQFF. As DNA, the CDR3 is TGTGCCAGCAGCTTAAAAGCGGGAGGGGAGCAGTTCTTC.

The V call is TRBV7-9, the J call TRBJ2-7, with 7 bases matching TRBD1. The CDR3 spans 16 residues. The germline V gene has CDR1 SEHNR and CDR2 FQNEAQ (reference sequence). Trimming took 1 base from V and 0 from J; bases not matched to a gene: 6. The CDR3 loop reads CASSLEVGQFSYEQYF. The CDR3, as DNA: TGTGCCAGCAGCTTAGAAGTGGGACAGTTCTCCTACGAGCAGTACTTC.

Here the CDR3 reads CASSLWTGILEKLFF. The CDR3, as DNA: TGTGCCAGCAGCCTATGGACAGGGATATTGGAAAAACTGTTTTTT. The chain links TRBV5-6 to TRBJ1-4; 8 bases are a match to TRBD1. CDR3 size: 15 residues. V dropped 4 bases and J dropped 8; count of bases not matched to a gene: 10. Germline V gene lookup returns CDR1 SGHDT and CDR2 YYEEEE.

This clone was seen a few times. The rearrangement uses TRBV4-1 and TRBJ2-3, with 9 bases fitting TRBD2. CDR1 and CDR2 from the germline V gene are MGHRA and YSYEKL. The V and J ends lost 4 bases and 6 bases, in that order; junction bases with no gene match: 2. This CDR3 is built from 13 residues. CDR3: CASSRGGEDTQYF. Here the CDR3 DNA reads TGCGCCAGCAGCCGCGGGGGGGAGGATACGCAGTATTTT.

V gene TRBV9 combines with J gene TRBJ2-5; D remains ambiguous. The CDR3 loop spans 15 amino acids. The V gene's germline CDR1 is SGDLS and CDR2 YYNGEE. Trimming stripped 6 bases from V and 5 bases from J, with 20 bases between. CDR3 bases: TGTGCCAGCAATCCCCTCGGTCAGGCAGCCGAGACCCAGTACTTC. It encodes CASNPLGQAAETQYF.